What follows are 18 T cell receptor beta chains derived from one specimen sequenced in a study of molecular identifiers for immune sequencing clone quantification. One entry per CDR3 protein, called by TCRdb with MiXCR from the PCR reads. The profile shows under 800,000 distinct CDR3 sequences, 25% of them singletons. Source material: naive CD8+ T cells from blood, with Jurkat cell RNA spiked in. The subset denotes: FACS-sorted CD8+CD4-CCR7+CD45RA+ naive T cells. All receptors derive from a human donor in good health. Some libraries in this study had Jurkat cell RNA spiked in.

With respect to this clonotype: In this CDR3 the conserved last residue, phenylalanine or tryptophan, is missing, so a read error is likely. This rearrangement joins TRBV28 to TRBJ2-3; possible D gene TRBD2, 6 bases. The CDR3 is 16 amino acids. The V end lost 4 bases, the J end lost 0 bases, and 14 bases lay between the germline ends. Germline V lookup: CDR1 MDHEN, CDR2 SYDVKM. CDR3 DNA: TGTGCCAGCAGTTCTAGCGTGGCCGACAGCACAGATACGCAGTATGTT. Translated, it gives CASSSSVADSTDTQYV.

This clonotype has a count of ten or more. This chain uses TRBV7-9 with TRBJ2-3; D gene uncertain. Germline V gene data show CDR1 as SEHNR and CDR2 as FQNEAQ (reference sequence). CDR3 length equals 16 residues. V gave up 1 base and J gave up 2 bases, with 13 bases separating them. The CDR3: CASSLGDLSDTDTQYF. CDR3 DNA: TGTGCCAGCAGCTTAGGAGACCTCTCCGACACAGATACGCAGTATTTT.

There are many counts of this clonotype. The rearrangement joins TRBV29-1 to TRBJ1-1; D not certain. Germline V CDR1 and CDR2: SQVTM, ANQGSEA. The ends were cut back, 5 bases at V and 1 base at J, with 14 bases in the middle. The CDR3 is made up of 14 amino acids. Here the CDR3 reads CSVRNGYTNTEAFF. CDR3 DNA: TGCAGCGTTCGTAACGGATATACGAACACTGAAGCTTTCTTT. Full variable domain (outside the CDR3, taken from reference TRBV29-1 and TRBJ1-1): SAVISQKPSRDICQRGTSLTIQCQVDSQVTMMFWYRQQPGQSLTLIATANQGSEATYESGFVIDKFPISRPNLTFSTLTVSNMSPEDSSIYLCSVRNGYTNTEAFFGQGTRLTVV.

This clonotype has a single count. V gene TRBV18 combines with J gene TRBJ1-1, with 8 bases lining up with TRBD1. CDR1 and CDR2 (germline): KGHSH, LQKENI. The CDR3 extends over 15 amino acids. Trimming at V came to 5 bases and at J to 4 bases, leaving 9 bases not matched to a gene. The CDR3 here is CASSEDREWGTEAFF. The CDR3 region has the DNA TGTGCCAGCTCAGAGGACAGGGAATGGGGCACTGAAGCTTTCTTT.

The rearrangement joins TRBV27 to TRBJ2-7, with D tentatively TRBD1 (5 bases). Germline CDR1 reads MNHEY; CDR2 reads SMNVEV (reference sequence). Trimming removed 5 bases at V and 7 bases at J, with 12 bases between. There are 12 residues in the CDR3. CDR3 sequence (DNA): TGTGCCAGCAGTCCCCAGGGTCAGGAGCAGTACTTC. The encoded protein is CASSPQGQEQYF.

This clonotype was recorded at least ten times. The V and J genes are TRBV5-5 and TRBJ2-3, with 10 positions matching TRBD2. The CDR3 extends over 17 amino acids. Germline trimming cut 0 bases from V and 2 bases from J; bases unmatched to any gene: 6. Germline V CDR1 and CDR2: SGHKS, YYEKEE (reference sequence). CDR3 coding DNA: TGTGCCAGCAGCTTGGTTTTTAGCGGGGGGCCCACAGATACGCAGTATTTT. Protein product: CASSLVFSGGPTDTQYF.

Ten or more counts support this clonotype. V and J are TRBV6-1 and TRBJ1-1, with no clear D. Germline loops: CDR1 MNHNS, CDR2 SASEGT. The V end was cut by 6 bases, the J end by 3 bases, with 8 bases between. The CDR3 totals 12 residues. Here the CDR3 DNA reads TGTGCCAGCAGGGGCTTGGACACTGAAGCTTTCTTT. It translates to CASRGLDTEAFF.

As to this clonotype: This sequence may be a read error, since a much larger clone differs from it by one base. The genes are TRBV6-5 and TRBJ2-3, with D possibly called TRBD1 or TRBD2 (6 bases each). The CDR3 contains 16 residues. Between the trimmed V and J ends, which lost 4 bases and 6 bases, there was a span of 20 bases. CDR1 is MNHEY and CDR2 is SVGAGI in the germline V gene. The CDR3 sequence: CASSWLGGGIGDTQYF. CDR3 sequence (DNA): TGTGCCAGCAGTTGGCTGGGGGGCGGGATTGGGGATACGCAGTATTTT.

For this clonotype: One end of the junction fails to match germline, which may point to a read error. The chain links TRBV4-3 to TRBJ2-7, with 10 positions matching TRBD1. The CDR3 extends over 14 amino acids. Germline V gene sequence: CDR1 LGHNA, CDR2 YSLEER. The CDR3 DNA reads TGCGCCAGCAGCCCCGGGACAGGGGCCTACGAGCAGTGCTTC. The encoded protein is CASSPGTGAYEQCF.

V is TRBV2 and J is TRBJ2-7, with D uncertain. V shed 7 bases and J shed 8 bases, with 6 bases lying between them. Germline V gives CDR1 SNHLY, CDR2 FYNNEI. The CDR3 contains 9 residues. CDR3 nucleotide sequence: TGTGCCAGCACCAGTCAGCAGTACTTC. Its translation: CASTSQQYF. Full variable domain (missing parts from reference TRBV2 and TRBJ2-7): EPEVTQTPSHQVTQMGQEVILRCVPISNHLYFYWYRQILGQKVEFLVSFYNNEISEKSEIFDDQFSVERPDGSNFTLKIRSTKLEDSAMYFCASTSQQYFGPGTRLTVT.

This clonotype has more than one count but fewer than ten. The chain recombines TRBV27 with TRBJ1-4; 8 nucleotides match TRBD1. The V gene end was trimmed by 8 bases and the J gene end by 8 bases; junction bases not matched to a gene: 10. CDR1 is MNHEY, CDR2 SMNVEV, per germline (reference sequence). The CDR3 contains 14 residues. The CDR3 is CASRKTGDGEKLFF. The CDR3 nucleotides are TGTGCCAGCCGGAAGACAGGGGATGGGGAAAAACTGTTTTTT. The full variable domain, with the rest looked up from reference TRBV27 and TRBJ1-4, is EAQVTQNPRYLITVTGKKLTVTCSQNMNHEYMSWYRQDPGLGLRQIYYSMNVEVTDKGDVPEGYKVSRKEKRNFPLILESPSPNQTSLYFCASRKTGDGEKLFFGSGTQLSVL.

As regards this clonotype: Since a much larger clone is just one base distant, this may be a read error. This chain connects TRBV28 to TRBJ2-7; D gene ambiguous. The germline gives CDR1 MDHEN, CDR2 SYDVKM. The CDR3 loop spans 14 amino acids. In DNA form, the CDR3 reads TGTGCCAGCAGTCCCACCCGCAACCGCTACGAGCACTACTTC. It is translated as CASSPTRNRYEHYF.

This clonotype occurred a few times. The chain uses TRBV2 and TRBJ2-1; TRBD2 matches at 7 bases. Germline trimming cut 0 bases from V and 0 bases from J; bases unmatched to any gene: 5. CDR1 is SNHLY, CDR2 FYNNEI, per germline. The CDR3 runs to 17 residues. Here the CDR3 reads CASSEALGGSSYNEQFF. DNA for the CDR3: TGTGCCAGCAGTGAAGCGCTGGGCGGGAGCTCCTACAATGAGCAGTTCTTC. The whole variable domain, filled in from reference TRBV2 and TRBJ2-1, reads EPEVTQTPSHQVTQMGQEVILRCVPISNHLYFYWYRQILGQKVEFLVSFYNNEISEKSEIFDDQFSVERPDGSNFTLKIRSTKLEDSAMYFCASSEALGGSSYNEQFFGPGTRLTVL.

The J gene is TRBJ2-7, the V gene TRBV29-1; D is unclear. Germline V gene lookup returns CDR1 SQVTM and CDR2 ANQGSEA. CDR3 length: 12 amino acids. V was clipped by 5 bases and J by 2 bases, with 10 bases between them. CDR3 region: CSVYEPPYEQYF. For the CDR3, the DNA is TGCAGCGTTTATGAGCCCCCCTACGAGCAGTACTTC.

V and J are TRBV27 and TRBJ2-3, with a weak D call TRBD2 (6 bases). The CDR3 sequence is 15 residues long. From germline, CDR1 is MNHEY and CDR2 SMNVEV (reference sequence). V dropped 1 base and J dropped 1 base, with 9 bases sitting between them. This CDR3 is CASSLLAEGTDTQYF. CDR3 bases: TGTGCCAGCAGTTTATTAGCGGAGGGCACAGATACGCAGTATTTT.

This clonotype occurred many times. Here the CDR3 reads CASSWATEQFF. CDR3 bases: TGTGCCAGCAGCTGGGCTACTGAGCAGTTCTTC. The chain joins TRBV7-2 to TRBJ2-1; D remains ambiguous. Trimming took 4 bases from V and 9 from J, leaving 7 bases between them. The CDR3 has 11 amino acids. The germline gives CDR1 SGHTA, CDR2 FQGNSA.

This clonotype was observed many times. The DNA for the CDR3 is TGTGCCAGCAGTTCGCTTATTAGCAATCAGCCCCAGCATTTT. It codes for CASSSLISNQPQHF. V gene TRBV28 combines with J gene TRBJ1-5; D not certain. The CDR3 extends over 14 amino acids. The V and J ends lost 4 bases and 0 bases respectively, with 7 bases between them. CDR1 MDHEN and CDR2 SYDVKM come from the germline V gene.

At least ten counts were recorded for this clonotype. The chain recombines TRBV6-2 or TRBV6-3 with TRBJ2-1; 8 bases map to TRBD2. The germline gives CDR1 MNHEY, CDR2 SVGEGT. The CDR3 is made up of 14 amino acids. Trimming took 8 bases from V and 5 from J; bases not matched to a gene: 8. The CDR3 region is CASRGGDPDNEQFF. In DNA form, the CDR3 reads TGTGCCAGCCGGGGGGGGGACCCCGACAATGAGCAGTTCTTC.